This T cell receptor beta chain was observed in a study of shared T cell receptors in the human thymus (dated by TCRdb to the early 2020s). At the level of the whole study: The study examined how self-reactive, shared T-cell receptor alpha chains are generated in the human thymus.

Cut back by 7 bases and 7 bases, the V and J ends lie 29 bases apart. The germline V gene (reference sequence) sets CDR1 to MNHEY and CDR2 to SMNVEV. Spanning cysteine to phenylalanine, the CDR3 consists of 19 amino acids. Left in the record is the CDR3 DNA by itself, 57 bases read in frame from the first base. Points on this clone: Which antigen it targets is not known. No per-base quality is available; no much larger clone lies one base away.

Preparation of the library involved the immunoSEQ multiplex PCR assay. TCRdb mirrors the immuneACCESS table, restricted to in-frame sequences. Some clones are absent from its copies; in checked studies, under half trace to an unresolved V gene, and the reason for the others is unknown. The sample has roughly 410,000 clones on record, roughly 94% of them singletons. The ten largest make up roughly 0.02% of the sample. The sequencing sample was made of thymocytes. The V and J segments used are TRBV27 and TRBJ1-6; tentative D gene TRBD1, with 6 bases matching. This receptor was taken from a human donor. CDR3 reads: CASTSLGGRKGRTNSPLHF. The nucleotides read TGTGCCAGCACCTCATTAGGGGGGCGTAAAGGTCGGACCAATTCACCCCTCCACTTT.